One and the same sample provided the 26 T cell receptor beta chains below, sequenced in a study of T cell changes during pregnancy in multiple sclerosis (dated by TCRdb to the late 2010s). Libraries were prepared through the immunoSEQ multiplex PCR assay. What TCRdb holds here is the immuneACCESS table cut down to in-frame rearrangements. Part of the clones is not present; checked against another copy, under half of the missing clones reflect an unresolved V gene, and the others are unexplained. The sample data list approximately 100,000 clones, and 90% to 95% of these were observed just once. The ten largest clones add up to about 0.9% of the sample. The input for sequencing was peripheral blood, taken before pregnancy. The receptors were gathered from a female donor with multiple sclerosis, enrolled in a pregnancy study.

This clone came up once. The chain links TRBV15 to TRBJ2-1; 9 nucleotides line up with TRBD1. Losses at the gene ends were 8 bases for V and 6 bases for J; bases not matched to a gene: 5. Germline V gives CDR1 LNHNV, CDR2 YYDKDF (reference sequence). CDR3 length equals 13 residues. CDR3 protein: CATGTGNTNEQFF. DNA of the CDR3: TGTGCCACCGGGACAGGGAACACCAATGAGCAGTTCTTC.

The chain uses TRBV4-2 and TRBJ2-1, with no clear D. The CDR3 has 15 amino acids. Germline CDR1 reads LGHNA; CDR2 reads YNFKEQ. Trimming stripped 1 base from V and 1 base from J, with 8 bases between. The CDR3 sequence: CASSQAGGSYNEQFF. CDR3 nucleotides: TGTGCCAGCAGCCAAGCTGGCGGTTCCTACAATGAGCAGTTCTTC.

V and J are TRBV6-5 and TRBJ2-1, with TRBD1 identical over 8 bases. The CDR3 extends over 14 amino acids. CDR1 MNHEY and CDR2 SVGAGI come from the germline V gene. With 6 bases clipped from V and 7 bases from J, the junction kept 8 bases outside the gene matches. CDR3 DNA: TGTGCCAGCAGCCCCGGGACAGGAAAAAATGAGCAGTTCTTC. Translating gives CASSPGTGKNEQFF.

This chain joins TRBV4-1 and TRBJ1-1, with D perhaps matching TRBD1 (5 bases). The germline gives CDR1 MGHRA, CDR2 YSYEKL. V lost 0 bases and J lost 8, with 13 bases in between. The CDR3 is made up of 14 amino acids. CDR3 nucleotides: TGCGCCAGCAGCCAAGATCAGGGCCGGACAGAAGCTTTCTTT. Amino acids: CASSQDQGRTEAFF.

This chain connects TRBV19 to TRBJ2-7, with D perhaps matching TRBD2 (6 bases). Trimming took off 7 bases at V and 0 bases at J, with 13 bases between the two ends. CDR1 is LNHDA, CDR2 SQIVND, per germline (reference sequence). This CDR3 region has 14 residues. The CDR3 nucleotides are TGTGCCAGTAACGACGGGGGAGTCTCCTACGAGCAGTACTTC. Its translation is CASNDGGVSYEQYF.

The chain carries TRBV28 and TRBJ2-7; possible D gene TRBD1, 5 bases. V was pared by 5 bases and J by 6 bases, with 20 bases between. The V gene's germline CDR1 is MDHEN and CDR2 SYDVKM. CDR3 length: 15 amino acids. CDR3 nucleotide sequence: TGTGCCAGCAGTCCCCCTGGTCAGGGTTACTCCGAGCAGTACTTC. It codes for CASSPPGQGYSEQYF.

The genes are TRBV19 and TRBJ1-2, with 7 bases lining up with TRBD1. The trim removed 5 bases at V and 7 bases at J, leaving 7 bases unmatched. This CDR3 contains 13 residues. CDR1 is LNHDA, CDR2 SQIVND, per germline (reference sequence). The CDR3 loop reads CASSHRQGGGYTF. Written as DNA, the CDR3 is TGTGCCAGTAGTCATAGACAGGGCGGTGGCTACACCTTC.

V gene TRBV7-2 combines with J gene TRBJ1-2; possibly TRBD1 for D (6 bases). Germline-derived CDR1 and CDR2 are SGHTA and FQGNSA. Trimming took 0 bases from V and 8 from J, leaving 10 bases between them. The CDR3 consists of 13 residues. This chain's CDR3 is CASSLATGPGYTF. The CDR3 coding sequence is TGTGCCAGCAGCTTAGCTACAGGGCCCGGCTACACCTTC.

The chain couples TRBV5-4 to TRBJ1-1; 8 bases fit TRBD1. Per germline, CDR1 SGHNT and CDR2 YYREEE (reference sequence). The J segment lost 1 base and the V segment lost 5 bases, leaving 4 bases of the junction unmatched. The length of the CDR3 is 14 residues. CDR3 amino acids: CASSMDRANTEAFF. The CDR3 DNA sequence: TGTGCCAGCAGTATGGACAGGGCGAACACTGAAGCTTTCTTT.

The chain recombines TRBV15 with TRBJ1-5, with 10 bases identical to TRBD1. The CDR3 length is 17 residues. The trim removed 5 bases at V and 5 bases at J, leaving 12 bases unmatched. CDR1 is LNHNV, CDR2 YYDKDF, per germline (reference sequence). This CDR3 reads CATSGGTGVVWDQPQHF. CDR3 nucleotide sequence: TGTGCCACCAGCGGCGGGACAGGGGTAGTTTGGGATCAGCCCCAGCATTTT.

V usage is TRBV19 and J usage is TRBJ1-2; D might be TRBD1 (5 bases). The CDR3 totals 12 residues. The ends were cut back, 4 bases at V and 6 bases at J, with 9 bases in the middle. Germline V gene data show CDR1 as LNHDA and CDR2 as SQIVND (reference sequence). DNA of the CDR3: TGTGCCAGTAGTACAGGGTGGGATGGCTACACCTTC. It encodes CASSTGWDGYTF.

The genes are TRBV18 and TRBJ1-3; unclear D gene. The CDR3 is 16 amino acids. The V and J ends lost 3 bases and 0 bases respectively, with 12 bases between them. The V gene's germline CDR1 is KGHSH and CDR2 LQKENI. The CDR3 region is CASSPPGRDSGNTIYF. CDR3 bases: TGTGCCAGCTCACCGCCCGGACGGGACTCTGGAAACACCATATATTTT.

A note on this clone: Other DNA sequences within the sample encode an identical CDR3. The chain couples TRBV27 to TRBJ2-7; tentative D call: TRBD1 (6 bases). V was pared by 6 bases and J by 3 bases, with 9 bases between. Per the germline V gene, CDR1 is MNHEY and CDR2 is SMNVEV (reference sequence). This CDR3 spans 12 amino acids. CDR3 sequence: CASSPTGYEQYF. CDR3 nucleotide sequence: TGTGCCAGCAGCCCGACAGGCTACGAGCAGTACTTC.

The chain uses TRBV18 and TRBJ2-1, with 16 bases matching TRBD2. The CDR3 covers 17 residues. V lost 3 bases and J lost 9; bases outside the gene matches: 8. Germline CDR1 is KGHSH and CDR2 is LQKENI. CDR3: CASSPPGTSGRDGEQFF. DNA of the CDR3: TGTGCCAGCTCACCCCCCGGGACTAGCGGGAGGGATGGTGAGCAGTTCTTC.

This chain joins TRBV5-1 and TRBJ2-7; 12 bases align to TRBD2. With 8 bases clipped from V and 2 bases from J, the junction kept 8 bases outside the gene matches. CDR3 length: 15 residues. CDR1 and CDR2 (germline): SGHRS, YFSETQ. CDR3 sequence reads: CASKGTSGRTYEQYF. The CDR3 DNA sequence: TGCGCCAGTAAAGGGACTAGCGGGCGGACCTACGAGCAGTACTTC.

The V call is TRBV2, the J call TRBJ2-5; 11 nucleotides match TRBD2. The V gene's germline CDR1 is SNHLY and CDR2 FYNNEI. The CDR3 is 14 residues long. J gave up 6 bases and V 3 bases, and 3 bases lay outside the gene matches. The CDR3 region is CASSEASGGQTQYF. The CDR3 DNA follows: TGTGCCAGCAGTGAGGCTAGCGGGGGGCAGACCCAGTACTTC.

The CDR3 here is CASKGPSYEQYF. CDR3 in DNA: TGTGCCAGCAAGGGGCCCTCATACGAGCAGTACTTC. The chain has TRBV2 and TRBJ2-7; weak D call: TRBD1 (5 bases). This CDR3 region has 12 residues. The ends were cut back, 7 bases at V and 4 bases at J, with 11 bases in the middle. Germline CDR1 is SNHLY and CDR2 is FYNNEI. Using reference TRBV2 and TRBJ2-7 for the parts outside the CDR3, the full variable domain is EPEVTQTPSHQVTQMGQEVILRCVPISNHLYFYWYRQILGQKVEFLVSFYNNEISEKSEIFDDQFSVERPDGSNFTLKIRSTKLEDSAMYFCASKGPSYEQYFGPGTRLTVT.

The chain carries TRBV21-1 and TRBJ2-7; the D call TRBD1 from the table was never checked on the DNA. TRBV21-1 is noted as a pseudogene. This CDR3 region has 16 residues. DNA for the CDR3: TGTGCCAGCAGCAAAGGTTCAGGGAAGAGAGCCTACGAGCAGTACTTC. Residues: CASSKGSGKRAYEQYF.

The CDR3 region is CASSRTASYEQYF. The DNA of the CDR3 is TGTGCCAGCAGTAGGACAGCCTCCTACGAGCAGTACTTC. The V gene is TRBV6-5, the J gene TRBJ2-7, with a tentative D call TRBD1 (6 bases). Trimming removed 5 bases at V and 0 bases at J, with 8 bases between. The CDR3 loop spans 13 amino acids. CDR1 MNHEY and CDR2 SVGAGI come from the germline V gene.

The CDR3 sequence is CASKRASRREKLFF. The CDR3 region has the DNA TGTGCCAGCAAGCGGGCGTCCCGAAGGGAAAAACTGTTTTTT. The chain recombines TRBV6-5 with TRBJ1-4; D not certain. Trimming pared 7 bases from V and 8 bases from J, leaving 17 bases between. The CDR3 is made up of 14 amino acids. Germline V gives CDR1 MNHEY, CDR2 SVGAGI.

The chain employs TRBV7-9 and TRBJ2-1; 7 nucleotides align to TRBD2. The CDR3 spans 15 residues. With 2 bases clipped from V and 8 bases from J, the junction kept 9 bases outside the gene matches. In germline, CDR1 is SEHNR, CDR2 FQNEAQ (reference sequence). CDR3 bases: TGTGCCAGCAGCTTAATCGGACTAGTTGGCCATGAGCAGTTCTTC. Protein: CASSLIGLVGHEQFF.

This chain connects TRBV6-5 to TRBJ2-7; 7 bases map to TRBD1. CDR3 length: 13 amino acids. From germline, CDR1 is MNHEY and CDR2 SVGAGI. V trimming: 5 bases; J trimming: 4 bases; junction bases outside the gene matches: 5. CDR3 residues: CASSPTGAYEQYF. CDR3 coding DNA: TGTGCCAGCAGTCCAACAGGGGCGTACGAGCAGTACTTC.

The chain is built from TRBV9 and TRBJ2-3; 8 nucleotides align to TRBD2. The CDR3 has 16 amino acids. V dropped 1 base and J dropped 5; count of bases not matched to a gene: 9. The germline CDR1 and CDR2 sequences are SGDLS and YYNGEE. CDR3 DNA: TGTGCCAGCAGCGTATCCGGGACTAGGGGTAGAGATACGCAGTATTTT. Translation gives CASSVSGTRGRDTQYF. The whole variable domain, filled in from reference TRBV9 and TRBJ2-3, reads DSGVTQTPKHLITATGQRVTLRCSPRSGDLSVYWYQQSLDQGLQFLIQYYNGEERAKGNILERFSAQQFPDLHSELNLSSLELGDSALYFCASSVSGTRGRDTQYFGPGTRLTVL.

V and J are TRBV5-8 and TRBJ1-2; tentatively, D is TRBD1 (6 bases). V lost 0 bases and J 4 bases, leaving 13 bases between the germline ends. Germline V gene sequence: CDR1 SGHTS, CDR2 YDEGEE. The CDR3 loop spans 15 amino acids. The CDR3 loop reads CASSLANRVVYGYTF. CDR3 sequence (DNA): TGTGCCAGCAGCTTGGCCAACAGGGTAGTCTATGGCTACACCTTC.

The chain carries TRBV10-3 and TRBJ2-7; D unclear. The CDR3 sequence is 13 residues long. Trimming cost V 3 bases and J 2 bases, with 8 bases left between them. Germline V gene sequence: CDR1 ENHRY, CDR2 SYGVKD. In DNA form, the CDR3 reads TGTGCCATCAGTGATAACAGCCCCTACGAGCAGTACTTC. This translates into CAISDNSPYEQYF.

This clone was counted a single time. This rearrangement joins TRBV9 to TRBJ2-2; 7 nucleotides match TRBD2. There are 15 residues in the CDR3. Looked up from germline, CDR1 is SGDLS and CDR2 is YYNGEE. J lost 7 bases, V lost 0 bases, and 6 bases had no gene match. The CDR3 DNA sequence: TGTGCCAGCAGCGTAGAGGCGGGAGTGGGCGGGGAGCTGTTTTTT. Translated: CASSVEAGVGGELFF.